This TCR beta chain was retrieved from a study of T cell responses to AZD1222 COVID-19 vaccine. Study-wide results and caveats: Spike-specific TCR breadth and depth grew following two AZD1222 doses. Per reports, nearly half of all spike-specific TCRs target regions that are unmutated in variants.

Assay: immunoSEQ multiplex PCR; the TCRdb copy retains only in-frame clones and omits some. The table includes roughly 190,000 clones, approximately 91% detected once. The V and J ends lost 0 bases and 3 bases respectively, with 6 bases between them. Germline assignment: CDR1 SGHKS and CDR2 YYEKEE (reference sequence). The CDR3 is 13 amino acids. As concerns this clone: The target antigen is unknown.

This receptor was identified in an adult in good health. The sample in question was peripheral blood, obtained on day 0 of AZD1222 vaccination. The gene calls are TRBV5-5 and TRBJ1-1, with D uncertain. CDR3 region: CASSLGGHTEAFF. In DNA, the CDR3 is TGTGCCAGCAGCTTGGGCGGCCACACTGAAGCTTTCTTT.